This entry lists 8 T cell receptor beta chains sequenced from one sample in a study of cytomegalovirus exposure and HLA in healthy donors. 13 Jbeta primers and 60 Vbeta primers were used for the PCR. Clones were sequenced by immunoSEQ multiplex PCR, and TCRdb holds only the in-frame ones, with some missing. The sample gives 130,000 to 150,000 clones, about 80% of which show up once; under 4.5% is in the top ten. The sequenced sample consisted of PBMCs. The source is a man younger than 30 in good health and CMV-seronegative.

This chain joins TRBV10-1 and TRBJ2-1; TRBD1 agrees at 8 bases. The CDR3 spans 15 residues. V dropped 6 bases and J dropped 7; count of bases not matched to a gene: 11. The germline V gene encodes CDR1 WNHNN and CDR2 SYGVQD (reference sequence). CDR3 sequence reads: CASSQGAGGMNEQFF. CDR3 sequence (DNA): TGCGCCAGCAGCCAGGGGGCAGGGGGGATGAATGAGCAGTTCTTC.

CDR3 coding DNA: TGTGCCAGCAGCGTAGCTGCTAGCGGGGGTTGGGAGACAGATACGCAGTATTTT. It codes for CASSVAASGGWETDTQYF. The genes are TRBV9 and TRBJ2-3, with 10 bases aligning to TRBD2. CDR3 length equals 18 residues. V gave up 0 bases and J gave up 3 bases; unmatched junction bases: 10. Germline assignment: CDR1 SGDLS and CDR2 YYNGEE. The entire variable domain, with the rest obtained from reference TRBV9 and TRBJ2-3, is as follows: DSGVTQTPKHLITATGQRVTLRCSPRSGDLSVYWYQQSLDQGLQFLIQYYNGEERAKGNILERFSAQQFPDLHSELNLSSLELGDSALYFCASSVAASGGWETDTQYFGPGTRLTVL.

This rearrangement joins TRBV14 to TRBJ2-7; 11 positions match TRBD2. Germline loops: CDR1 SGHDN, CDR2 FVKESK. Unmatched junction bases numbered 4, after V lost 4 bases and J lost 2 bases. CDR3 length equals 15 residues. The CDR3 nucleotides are TGTGCCAGCAGCCCCGGACTAGCGGGTACCTACGAGCAGTACTTC. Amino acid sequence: CASSPGLAGTYEQYF.

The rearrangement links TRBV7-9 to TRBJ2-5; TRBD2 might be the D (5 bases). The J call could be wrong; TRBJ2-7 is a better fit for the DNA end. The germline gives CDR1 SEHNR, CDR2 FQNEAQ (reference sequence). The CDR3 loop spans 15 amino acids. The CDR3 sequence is CASSLDEGPGYEQYF. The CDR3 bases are TGTGCCAGCAGCTTAGACGAGGGTCCGGGCTACGAGCAGTACTTC.

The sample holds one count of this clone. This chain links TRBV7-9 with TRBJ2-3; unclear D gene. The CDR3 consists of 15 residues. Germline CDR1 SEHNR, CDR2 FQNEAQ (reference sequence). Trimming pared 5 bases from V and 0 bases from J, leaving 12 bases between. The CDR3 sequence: CASSRSMTSTDTQYF. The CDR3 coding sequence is TGTGCCAGCAGCCGATCGATGACTAGCACAGATACGCAGTATTTT.

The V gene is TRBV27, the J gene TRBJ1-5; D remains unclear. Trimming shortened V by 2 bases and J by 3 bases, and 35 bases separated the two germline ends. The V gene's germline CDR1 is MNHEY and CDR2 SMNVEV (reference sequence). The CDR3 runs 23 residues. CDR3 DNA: TGTGCCAGCAGTTTAAATTCTAGCTGGGGTAACGTGGCACCCGTCCTCGTCAATCAGCCCCAGCATTTT. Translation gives CASSLNSSWGNVAPVLVNQPQHF.

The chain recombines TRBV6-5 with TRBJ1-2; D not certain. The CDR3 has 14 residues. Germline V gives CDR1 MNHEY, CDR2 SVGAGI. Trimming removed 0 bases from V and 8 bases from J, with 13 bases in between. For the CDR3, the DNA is TGTGCCAGCAGTTACTCTCCCCCCCTTCGGGGCTACACCTTC. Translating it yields CASSYSPPLRGYTF.

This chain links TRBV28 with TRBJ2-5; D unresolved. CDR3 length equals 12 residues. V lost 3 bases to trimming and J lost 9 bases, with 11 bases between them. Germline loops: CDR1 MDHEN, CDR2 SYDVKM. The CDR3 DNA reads TGTGCCAGCAGTTTTGAAGCATCGGCCCAGTACTTC. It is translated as CASSFEASAQYF.